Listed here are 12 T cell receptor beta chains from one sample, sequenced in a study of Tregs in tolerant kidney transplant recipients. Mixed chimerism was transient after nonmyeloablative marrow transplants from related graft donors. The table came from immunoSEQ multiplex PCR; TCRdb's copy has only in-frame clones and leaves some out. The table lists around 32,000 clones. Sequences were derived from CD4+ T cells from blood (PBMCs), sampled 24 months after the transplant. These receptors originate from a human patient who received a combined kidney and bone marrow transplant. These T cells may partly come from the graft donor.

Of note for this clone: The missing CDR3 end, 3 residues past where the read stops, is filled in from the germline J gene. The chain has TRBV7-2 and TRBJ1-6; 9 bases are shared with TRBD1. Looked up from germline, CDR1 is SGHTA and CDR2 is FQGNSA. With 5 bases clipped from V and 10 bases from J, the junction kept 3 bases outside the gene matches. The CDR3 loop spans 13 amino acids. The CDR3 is CASSPDRGSPLHF. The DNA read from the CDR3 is TGTGCCAGCAGCCCGGACAGGGGATCACCC.

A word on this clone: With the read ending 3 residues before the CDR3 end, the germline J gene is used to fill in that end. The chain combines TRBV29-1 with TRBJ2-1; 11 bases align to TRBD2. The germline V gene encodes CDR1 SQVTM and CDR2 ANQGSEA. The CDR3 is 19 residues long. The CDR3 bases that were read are TGCAGTATAACCCTCAGACTAGCGGGAACTATAAGATTATACAATGAG. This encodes CSITLRLAGTIRLYNE. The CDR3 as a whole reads CSITLRLAGTIRLYNEQFF.

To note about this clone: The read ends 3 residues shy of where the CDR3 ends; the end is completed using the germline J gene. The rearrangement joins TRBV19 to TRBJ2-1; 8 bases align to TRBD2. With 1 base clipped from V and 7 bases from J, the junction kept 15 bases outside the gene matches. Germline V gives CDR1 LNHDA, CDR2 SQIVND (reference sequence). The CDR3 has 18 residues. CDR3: CASSIVLGLSGSQNEQFF. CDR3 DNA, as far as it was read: TGTGCCAGTAGTATAGTTCTCGGGTTGAGCGGGAGCCAGAATGAG.

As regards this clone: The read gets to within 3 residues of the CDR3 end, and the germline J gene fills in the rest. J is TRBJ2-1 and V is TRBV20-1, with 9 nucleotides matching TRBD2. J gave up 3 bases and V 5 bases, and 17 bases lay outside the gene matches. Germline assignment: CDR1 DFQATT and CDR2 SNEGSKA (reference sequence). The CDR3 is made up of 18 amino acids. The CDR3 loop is CSAPKTGLALGLYNEQFF. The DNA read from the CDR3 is TGCAGTGCTCCTAAGACGGGACTAGCCTTAGGGCTCTACAATGAG.

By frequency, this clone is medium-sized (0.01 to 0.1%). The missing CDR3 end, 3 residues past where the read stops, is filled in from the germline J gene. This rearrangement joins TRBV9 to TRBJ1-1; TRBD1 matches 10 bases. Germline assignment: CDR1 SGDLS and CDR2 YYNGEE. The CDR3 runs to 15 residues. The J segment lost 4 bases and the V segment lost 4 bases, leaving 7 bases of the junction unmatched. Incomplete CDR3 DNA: TGTGCCAGCAGCCTAGACAGGGGGCTGAGCACTGAA. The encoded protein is CASSLDRGLSTE. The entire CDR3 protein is CASSLDRGLSTEAFF.

The sequenced part of the CDR3 DNA is TGCGCCAGCAGCTTGCAACAGGGCTACGAG. Amino acid sequence: CASSLQQGYE. The whole CDR3 protein is CASSLQQGYEQYF. The chain combines TRBV5-1 with TRBJ2-7; D may be TRBD1 (6 bases). Sequencing ends 3 residues short of the CDR3 end; the germline J gene provides the rest. Germline V lookup: CDR1 SGHRS, CDR2 YFSETQ. V was cut by 1 base and J by 3 bases, with 8 bases left in between. The CDR3 contains 13 residues.

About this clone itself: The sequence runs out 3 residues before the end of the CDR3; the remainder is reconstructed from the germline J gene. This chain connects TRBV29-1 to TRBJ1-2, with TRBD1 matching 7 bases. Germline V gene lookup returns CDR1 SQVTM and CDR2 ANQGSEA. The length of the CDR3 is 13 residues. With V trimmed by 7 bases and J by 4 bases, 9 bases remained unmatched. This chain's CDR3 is CSADQGGVYGYTF. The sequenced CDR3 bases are TGCAGCGCCGATCAAGGGGGCGTCTATGGC.

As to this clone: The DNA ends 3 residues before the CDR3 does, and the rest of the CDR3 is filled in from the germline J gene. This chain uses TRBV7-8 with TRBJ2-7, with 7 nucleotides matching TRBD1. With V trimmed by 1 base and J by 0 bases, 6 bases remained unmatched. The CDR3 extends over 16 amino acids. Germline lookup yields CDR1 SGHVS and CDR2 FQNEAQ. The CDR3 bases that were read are TGTGCCAGCAGCTTAGAACGACAGGGCAACTCCTACGAG. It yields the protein CASSLERQGNSYE. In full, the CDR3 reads CASSLERQGNSYEQYF.

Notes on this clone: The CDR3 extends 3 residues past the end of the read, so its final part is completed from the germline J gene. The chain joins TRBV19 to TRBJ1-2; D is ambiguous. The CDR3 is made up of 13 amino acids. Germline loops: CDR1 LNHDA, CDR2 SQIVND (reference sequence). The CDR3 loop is CASSIDLLYGYTF. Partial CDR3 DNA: TGTGCCAGTAGTATAGATCTACTTTACGGC.

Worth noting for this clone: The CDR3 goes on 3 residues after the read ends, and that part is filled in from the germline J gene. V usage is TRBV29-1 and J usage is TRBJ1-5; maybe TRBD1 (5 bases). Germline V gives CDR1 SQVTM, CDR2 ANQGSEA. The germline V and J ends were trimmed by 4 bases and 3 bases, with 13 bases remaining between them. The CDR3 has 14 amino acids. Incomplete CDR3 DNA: TGCAGCGTTGGAGTTGCGGGGCTCAATCAGCCC. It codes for CSVGVAGLNQP. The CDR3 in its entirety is CSVGVAGLNQPQHF.

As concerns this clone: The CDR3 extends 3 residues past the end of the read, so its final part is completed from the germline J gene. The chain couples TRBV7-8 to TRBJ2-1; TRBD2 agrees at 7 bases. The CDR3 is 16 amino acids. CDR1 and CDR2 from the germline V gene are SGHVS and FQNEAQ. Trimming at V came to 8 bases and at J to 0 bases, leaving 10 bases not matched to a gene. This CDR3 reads CASWSGMSISYNEQFF. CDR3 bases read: TGTGCCAGCTGGAGCGGGATGTCAATCTCCTACAATGAG.

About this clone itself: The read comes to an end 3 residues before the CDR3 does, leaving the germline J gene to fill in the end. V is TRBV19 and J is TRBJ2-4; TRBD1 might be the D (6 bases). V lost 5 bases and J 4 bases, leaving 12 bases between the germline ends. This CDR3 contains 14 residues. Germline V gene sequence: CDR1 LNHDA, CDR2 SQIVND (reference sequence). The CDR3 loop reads CASSFSQGKNIQYF. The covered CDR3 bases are TGTGCCAGTAGTTTTTCACAGGGAAAAAACATT.